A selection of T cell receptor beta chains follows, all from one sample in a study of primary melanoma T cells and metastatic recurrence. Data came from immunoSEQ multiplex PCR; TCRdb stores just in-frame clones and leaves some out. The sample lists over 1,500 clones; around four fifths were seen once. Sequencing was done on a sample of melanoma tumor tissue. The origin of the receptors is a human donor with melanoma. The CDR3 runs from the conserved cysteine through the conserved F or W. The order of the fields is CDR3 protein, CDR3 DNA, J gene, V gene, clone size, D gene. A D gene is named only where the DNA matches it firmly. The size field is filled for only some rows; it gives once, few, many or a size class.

CDR3: CASSTFGQGGNEQFF
DNA: TGTGCCAGTAGTACCTTCGGACAGGGGGGCAATGAGCAGTTCTTC
J: TRBJ2-1
V: TRBV19
size: few
D: TRBD1

CDR3: CASSSRGFGANVLTF
DNA: TGTGCCAGCAGCTCCCGGGGTTTCGGGGCCAACGTCCTGACTTTC
J: TRBJ2-6
V: TRBV6-8
size: once
D: NA

CDR3: CASSLADGMNTEAFF
DNA: TGTGCCAGCAGCTTGGCCGACGGTATGAACACTGAAGCTTTCTTT
J: TRBJ1-1
V: TRBV11-3
size: NA
D: NA

CDR3: CASSLRTGLMNTEAFF
DNA: TGTGCCAGCAGTTTAAGAACAGGACTAATGAACACTGAAGCTTTCTTT
J: TRBJ1-1
V: TRBV28
size: few
D: NA

CDR3: CASSIISGANVLTF
DNA: TGTGCCAGTAGTATCATCTCTGGGGCCAACGTCCTGACTTTC
J: TRBJ2-6
V: TRBV19
size: NA
D: NA

CDR3: CASSLWAGNYEQYF
DNA: TGTGCCAGCAGTTTATGGGCAGGGAACTACGAGCAGTACTTC
J: TRBJ2-7
V: TRBV28
size: NA
D: NA

CDR3: CTSSCRVCAHCAQSRANVLTF
DNA: TGCACCAGCAGTTGCAGGGTTTGTGCACATTGTGCACAAAGTCGGGCCAACGTCCTGACTTTC
J: TRBJ2-6
V: TRBV1
size: NA
D: NA

CDR3: CATSRDGHNQPQHF
DNA: TGTGCCACCAGCAGAGACGGGCACAATCAGCCCCAGCATTTT
J: TRBJ1-5
V: TRBV15
size: NA
D: NA

CDR3: CASSQEGFQYF
DNA: TGTGCCAGCAGCCAAGAAGGTTTTCAGTACTTC
J: TRBJ2-7
V: TRBV14
size: few
D: NA

CDR3: CASGTGHQPQHF
DNA: TGTGCCAGTGGCACAGGCCATCAGCCCCAGCATTTT
J: TRBJ1-5
V: TRBV28
size: once
D: NA

CDR3: CASSLMTGSSTDTQYF
DNA: TGCGCCAGCAGCTTGATGACGGGGAGTAGCACAGATACGCAGTATTTT
J: TRBJ2-3
V: TRBV5-1
size: NA
D: NA

CDR3: CASSSSGTANTGELFF
DNA: TGCGCCAGCAGCTCGTCCGGGACTGCGAACACCGGGGAGCTGTTTTTT
J: TRBJ2-2
V: TRBV5-1
size: once
D: NA

CDR3: CASSLGLGNTGELFF
DNA: TGTGCCAGTAGTCTGGGGTTAGGGAACACCGGGGAGCTGTTTTTT
J: TRBJ2-2
V: TRBV19
size: NA
D: NA

CDR3: CASSQYSGTGGEKLFF
DNA: TGTGCCAGCAGCCAATACTCCGGGACAGGGGGAGAAAAACTGTTTTTT
J: TRBJ1-4
V: TRBV7-2
size: once
D: TRBD1

CDR3: CSVVHPGLAGYNEQFF
DNA: TGCAGCGTTGTCCATCCGGGACTAGCGGGGTACAATGAGCAGTTCTTC
J: TRBJ2-1
V: TRBV29-1
size: NA
D: TRBD2

CDR3: CASSTYSFGQSSGNTIYF
DNA: TGTGCCAGTAGCACTTATAGTTTCGGACAGAGCTCTGGAAACACCATATATTTT
J: TRBJ1-3
V: TRBV19
size: NA
D: NA

CDR3: CASSQVQGSLFSGNTIYF
DNA: TGTGCCAGCAGCCAAGTCCAGGGTAGCCTCTTCTCTGGAAACACCATATATTTT
J: TRBJ1-3
V: TRBV14
size: NA
D: NA

CDR3: CASTPGAGGPYNEQFF
DNA: TGTGCCAGCACCCCAGGGGCGGGGGGGCCGTACAATGAGCAGTTCTTC
J: TRBJ2-1
V: TRBV6-8
size: NA
D: TRBD2

CDR3: CAISESDRADDEQFF
DNA: TGTGCCATCAGTGAGTCGGACAGGGCTGACGATGAGCAGTTCTTC
J: TRBJ2-1
V: TRBV10-3
size: NA
D: TRBD1

CDR3: CAWDGQGIAEAFF
DNA: TGTGCCTGGGACGGACAGGGGATCGCTGAAGCTTTCTTT
J: TRBJ1-1
V: TRBV30
size: NA
D: TRBD1

CDR3: CASSLGEYEQYF
DNA: TGTGCCAGCAGTTTAGGGGAATACGAGCAGTACTTC
J: TRBJ2-7
V: TRBV28
size: NA
D: NA

CDR3: CASSLGQQADTQYF
DNA: TGCGCCAGCAGCTTGGGACAACAGGCGGATACGCAGTATTTT
J: TRBJ2-3
V: TRBV5-1
size: once
D: NA

CDR3: CASSLPRGPANEKLFF
DNA: TGTGCCAGCAGTTTACCCAGGGGTCCGGCTAATGAAAAACTGTTTTTT
J: TRBJ1-4
V: TRBV28
size: NA
D: NA

CDR3: CASKVTGIYNEQFF
DNA: TGTGCCAGCAAGGTGACAGGGATTTACAATGAGCAGTTCTTC
J: TRBJ2-1
V: TRBV2
size: NA
D: TRBD1

CDR3: CATSAGSAGDIQYF
DNA: TGTGCCACCAGCGCCGGGTCGGCCGGGGACATTCAGTACTTC
J: TRBJ2-4
V: TRBV15
size: few
D: NA

CDR3: CASSYSTSLALDYEQYF
DNA: TGTGCCAGCAGTTACTCGACGAGTTTAGCCCTCGACTACGAGCAGTACTTC
J: TRBJ2-7
V: TRBV6-8
size: NA
D: NA

CDR3: CASSPGQGSNEQFF
DNA: TGTGCCAGCAGTCCGGGACAGGGATCCAATGAGCAGTTCTTC
J: TRBJ2-1
V: TRBV11-1
size: once
D: TRBD1

CDR3: CAAQRQGSYEQYF
DNA: TGTGCCGCACAACGACAGGGATCCTACGAGCAGTACTTC
J: TRBJ2-7
V: TRBV6-8
size: NA
D: TRBD1

CDR3: CASSIFVGSYSGNTIYF
DNA: TGTGCCAGTAGTATTTTCGTCGGCAGCTACTCTGGAAACACCATATATTTT
J: TRBJ1-3
V: TRBV19
size: NA
D: NA

CDR3: CASTRGGIGATGELFF
DNA: TGTGCCAGCACCCGAGGAGGGATCGGGGCCACCGGGGAGCTGTTTTTT
J: TRBJ2-2
V: TRBV28
size: NA
D: NA

CDR3: CAWSVRGQHRGRTDTQYF
DNA: TGTGCCTGGAGTGTACGGGGGCAGCACAGAGGAAGAACAGATACGCAGTATTTT
J: TRBJ2-3
V: TRBV30
size: NA
D: NA

CDR3: CASSYNRGGNEQYF
DNA: TGCGCCAGCAGCTATAACAGAGGGGGGAACGAGCAGTACTTC
J: TRBJ2-7
V: TRBV5-1
size: NA
D: NA

CDR3: CASRFGTGSGELFF
DNA: TGCGCCAGCAGGTTCGGGACAGGGTCCGGGGAGCTGTTTTTT
J: TRBJ2-2
V: TRBV10-2
size: NA
D: TRBD1

CDR3: CAGVRRRDTEAFF
DNA: TGTGCCGGAGTTAGAAGGAGAGACACTGAAGCTTTCTTT
J: TRBJ1-1
V: TRBV30
size: large
D: NA

CDR3: CASSLSPGKTEAFF
DNA: TGTGCCAGCAGCCTATCCCCGGGAAAAACTGAAGCTTTCTTT
J: TRBJ1-1
V: TRBV28
size: NA
D: NA

CDR3: CSSSGGVEETQYF
DNA: TGCAGTTCTAGCGGGGGGGTGGAAGAGACCCAGTACTTC
J: TRBJ2-5
V: TRBV29-1
size: NA
D: TRBD2

CDR3: CASSPFAGSYNEQFF
DNA: TGTGCCAGCAGTCCCTTTGCGGGCTCCTACAATGAGCAGTTCTTC
J: TRBJ2-1
V: TRBV28
size: NA
D: NA

CDR3: CASINQGAQGEAFF
DNA: TGTGCCAGTATCAACCAGGGGGCGCAAGGTGAAGCTTTCTTT
J: TRBJ1-1
V: TRBV19
size: NA
D: TRBD1

CDR3: CASSSGLADTGELFF
DNA: TGTGCCAGCAGTTCGGGACTAGCGGACACCGGGGAGCTGTTTTTT
J: TRBJ2-2
V: TRBV25-1
size: NA
D: TRBD2

CDR3: CASSLLPGQDTGELFF
DNA: TGTGCCAGCTCACTTCTTCCGGGACAGGACACCGGGGAGCTGTTTTTT
J: TRBJ2-2
V: TRBV18
size: NA
D: TRBD1

CDR3: CASSLGGSQETQYF
DNA: TGTGCCAGCAGCTTAGGTGGCAGCCAAGAGACCCAGTACTTC
J: TRBJ2-5
V: TRBV11-3
size: NA
D: NA

CDR3: CASSPTGGRGEQYF
DNA: TGTGCCAGCTCACCAACAGGGGGCCGGGGCGAGCAGTACTTC
J: TRBJ2-7
V: TRBV18
size: NA
D: TRBD1

CDR3: CASSFFEGRSYEQYF
DNA: TGTGCCAGCAGTTTCTTTGAGGGCCGCTCCTACGAGCAGTACTTC
J: TRBJ2-7
V: TRBV28
size: NA
D: NA

CDR3: CAISEGQGNNEQFF
DNA: TGTGCCATCAGTGAGGGACAGGGGAACAATGAGCAGTTCTTC
J: TRBJ2-1
V: TRBV10-3
size: NA
D: TRBD1